This entry features one T cell receptor (beta chain) sequence. Its antigen is currently unknown. With 4 bases removed from V and 7 bases from J, the gap between germline ends came to 7 bases. The CDR3 is 12 amino acids. The germline V gene encodes CDR1 LNHDA and CDR2 SQIVND (reference sequence). The data were obtained in a study of blood T cells in healthy people across ages. It was with a sample-barcoded 5' primer and a J-beta primer mix that a second PCR of about 6 to 12 cycles was run. Every molecule of cDNA carried a tag from a template-switch adaptor with 12 random nucleotides. TCRdb reanalysed the 5' RACE reads using MiXCR and keeps one entry per CDR3 protein. Here the sample spans around 800,000 distinct CDR3 sequences, roughly 24% being singletons. Whole-study findings and limits: Naive CD4+ cell counts and diversity both ran higher in long-lived than in aged donors.

The same sample was also used in a study of T cells of mothers and their children. From that paper: Every microgram of extracted RNA entered cDNA synthesis, approximately 1.5 ug per 15 ul.

The TCR sequence derives from a boy between 5 and 17 years old in good health. The chain has TRBV19 and TRBJ2-2, with D uncertain. The sample comprised blood. The CDR3 coding sequence is TGTGCCAGTAGTACTCCTAGCGGGGAGCTGTTTTTT. This translates into CASSTPSGELFF. Using reference TRBV19 and TRBJ2-2 for the parts outside the CDR3, the full variable domain is DGGITQSPKYLFRKEGQNVTLSCEQNLNHDAMYWYRQDPGQGLRLIYYSQIVNDFQKGDIAEGYSVSREKKESFPLTVTSAQKNPTAFYLCASSTPSGELFFGEGSRLTVL.